The T cell receptor (beta chain) under discussion was sequenced for a study of control samples from healthy donors and cancer patients. V trimming: 3 bases; J trimming: 7 bases; junction bases outside the gene matches: 4. CDR1 is KGHDR and CDR2 is SFDVKD in the germline V gene. This CDR3 comprises 14 residues. Profiling relied on immunoSEQ multiplex PCR, and the TCRdb table lists in-frame clones only, not all of them. This sample has about 170,000 clones; 90% to 95% occur once, and the top ten carry around 1.5%. This chain uses TRBV24-1 with TRBJ2-1; TRBD1 matches 8 bases. The sample consisted of blood. This clonotype was sampled from a woman younger than 45 in good health. The CDR3 DNA sequence: TGTGCCACCAGTGATATCCGACAGGGGAATGAGCAGTTCTTC. This gives the protein CATSDIRQGNEQFF.